The present T cell receptor (beta chain) was sequenced within a study of T cells after yellow fever vaccination (dated by TCRdb to about 2019). For the wider study: The SMART-Seq v4 Ultra Low Input RNA kit was used to prepare libraries from fractions with low cell numbers. Two healthy male donors, one aged 18 to 30 and one aged 30 to 40 years, made up the cohort. Blood was collected at multiple timepoints before and after primary and secondary immunization, and bulk PBMC replicates and cell subsets were isolated. Bulk TCR alpha and beta repertoires were sequenced longitudinally to track T-cell clones before and after primary and booster YFV17D yellow fever vaccination. What the authors observed across the whole study: FACS-sorted repertoires could contain abundant contaminating clonotypes from the bulk population, so computational filtering was required. Because the study included only a couple of donors, the extent to which the findings can be generalized is limited. A small fraction of clonotypes appeared in both the CD4 and CD8 compartments, likely as a result of convergent recombination. The secondary T-cell response was found to be weaker but faster than the primary response, with a peak reached on day 5 rather than on day 15. After the booster, most of the clones that had expanded following primary vaccination were detected again (around 95% of CD4 and 80% to 90% of CD8), which suggests that memory was broadly maintained.

Synthesis of TCR cDNA relied on 5'RACE template switching, a step that introduced a universal primer site along with unique molecular identifiers. Priming of cDNA synthesis was performed from both the TCR alpha and TCR beta constant segments. Two PCR steps were used to amplify libraries, with sample barcodes and sequencing adapters being added in the second step. Sequencing of libraries was done on Illumina HiSeq 2500 (2x100 bp) or NovaSeq (2x150 bp). For the original study's pipeline: Reads were demultiplexed and collapsed into UMI consensus sequences with MIGEC, and V(D)J alignment was performed with MiXCR. Vaccine-responding clonotypes were defined with edgeR using replicate PBMC samples, requiring FDR below 0.01 and a log2 fold change above 5 up to day 15. Each bulk clonotype received a CD4 or CD8 identity based on whether the sequenced CD4 or CD8 repertoire contained that clonotype at higher abundance. The public reads were reprocessed in TCRdb via fastp at Q25 and MiXCR, keeping in-frame beta chains. Each CDR3 protein gets just one entry, which takes the most common genes and DNA from the rows behind it. The V and J calls and clone size come from TCRdb's table, not from the authors' own analysis. The sample profile shows fewer than 400,000 distinct CDR3 sequences; roughly 6.2% of them were found once. The ten largest account for approximately 16% of the sample.

Reading the germline V gene gives CDR1 SGHDT and CDR2 YYEEEE. The CDR3 holds 15 amino acids from the cysteine to the phenylalanine. The entry retains the CDR3 DNA only, 45 bases that are in frame from base 1. V loses 1 base, J loses 4 bases, and the germline ends lie 12 bases apart. This clonotype was detected many times. Its antigen remains undetermined. No quality values exist for individual bases; no much larger clone is one base distant. The treatment or condition label, read with the paper, signifies: live attenuated yellow fever vaccine strain. Two biological replicates of bulk PBMCs were collected at each blood-draw timepoint. A standard Ficoll-Paque protocol was used to isolate PBMCs from peripheral blood. TriZol was used to extract RNA from bulk PBMCs, from CD4 and CD8 fractions, and from dextramer-positive and dextramer-negative fractions.

The chain is made from TRBV5-6 and TRBJ2-1, and the D gene may be TRBD2, 5 bases matching. The TCR sequence derives from a man younger than 40 who received the YFV17D yellow fever vaccine. Sequencing used PBMCs, obtained 5 days after the yellow fever booster vaccination. At the DNA level, the sequence is TGTGCCAGCAGCTTGCAGCGGACCTTATACAATGAGCAGTTCTTC. The translation is CASSLQRTLYNEQFF. With all but the CDR3 taken from the reference TRBV5-6 and TRBJ2-1 genes, the full variable domain is: DAGVTQSPTHLIKTRGQQVTLRCSPKSGHDTVSWYQQALGQGPQFIFQYYEEEERQRGNFPDRFSGHQFPNYSSELNVNALLLGDSALYLCASSLQRTLYNEQFFGPGTRLTVL.